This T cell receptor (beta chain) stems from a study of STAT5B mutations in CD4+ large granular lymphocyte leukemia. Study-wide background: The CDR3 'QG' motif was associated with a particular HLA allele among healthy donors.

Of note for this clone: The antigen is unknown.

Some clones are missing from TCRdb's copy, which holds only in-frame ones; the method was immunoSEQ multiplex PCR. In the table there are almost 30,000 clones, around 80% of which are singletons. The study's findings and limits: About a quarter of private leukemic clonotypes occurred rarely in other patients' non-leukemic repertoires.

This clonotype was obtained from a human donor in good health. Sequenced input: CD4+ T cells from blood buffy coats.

The CDR3: CASTSCKGQGTYEQYV. The DNA for the CDR3 is TGTGCCAGCACCAGTTGTAAAGGACAGGGGACCTACGAGCAGTACGTC. V gene TRBV27 combines with J gene TRBJ2-7, with 9 positions matching TRBD1. From germline, CDR1 is MNHEY and CDR2 SMNVEV (reference sequence). V lost 7 bases, J lost 2 bases, and 12 bases stayed unmatched. The CDR3 loop spans 16 amino acids.